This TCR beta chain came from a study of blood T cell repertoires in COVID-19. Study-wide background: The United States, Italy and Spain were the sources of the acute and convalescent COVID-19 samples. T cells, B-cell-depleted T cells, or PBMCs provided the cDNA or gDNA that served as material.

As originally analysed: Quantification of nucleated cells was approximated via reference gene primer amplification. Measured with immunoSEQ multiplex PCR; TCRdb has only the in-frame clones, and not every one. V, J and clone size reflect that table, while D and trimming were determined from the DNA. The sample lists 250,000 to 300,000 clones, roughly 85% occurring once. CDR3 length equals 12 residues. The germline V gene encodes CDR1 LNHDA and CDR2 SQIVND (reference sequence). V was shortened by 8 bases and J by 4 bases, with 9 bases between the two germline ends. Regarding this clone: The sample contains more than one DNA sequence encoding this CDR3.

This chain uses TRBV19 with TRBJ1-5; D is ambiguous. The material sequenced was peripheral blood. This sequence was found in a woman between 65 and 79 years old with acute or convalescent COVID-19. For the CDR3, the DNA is TGTGCCAGTCGAAGCGGTAATCAGCCCCAGCATTTT. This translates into CASRSGNQPQHF.